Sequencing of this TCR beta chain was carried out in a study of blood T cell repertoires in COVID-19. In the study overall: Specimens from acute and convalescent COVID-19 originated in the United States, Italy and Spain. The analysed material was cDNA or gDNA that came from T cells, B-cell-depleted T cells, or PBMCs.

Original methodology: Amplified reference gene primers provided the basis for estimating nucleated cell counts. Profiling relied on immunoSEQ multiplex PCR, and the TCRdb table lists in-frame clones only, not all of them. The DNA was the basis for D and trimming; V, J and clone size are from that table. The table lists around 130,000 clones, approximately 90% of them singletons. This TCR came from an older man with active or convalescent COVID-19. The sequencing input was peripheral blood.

The CDR3 coding sequence is TGCGCCAGCAGCTTAACACAGGGCTGGGTGAACACTGAAGCTTTCTTT. Its translation: CASSLTQGWVNTEAFF. The chain carries TRBV5-1 and TRBJ1-1; a weak D match, TRBD1 (6 bases). This CDR3 contains 16 residues. Germline V lookup: CDR1 SGHRS, CDR2 YFSETQ. Trimming pared 2 bases from V and 0 bases from J, leaving 14 bases between. Combining the CDR3 with reference TRBV5-1 and TRBJ1-1 gives the whole variable domain KAGVTQTPRYLIKTRGQQVTLSCSPISGHRSVSWYQQTPGQGLQFLFEYFSETQRNKGNFPGRFSGRQFSNSRSEMNVSTLELGDSALYLCASSLTQGWVNTEAFFGQGTRLTVV.